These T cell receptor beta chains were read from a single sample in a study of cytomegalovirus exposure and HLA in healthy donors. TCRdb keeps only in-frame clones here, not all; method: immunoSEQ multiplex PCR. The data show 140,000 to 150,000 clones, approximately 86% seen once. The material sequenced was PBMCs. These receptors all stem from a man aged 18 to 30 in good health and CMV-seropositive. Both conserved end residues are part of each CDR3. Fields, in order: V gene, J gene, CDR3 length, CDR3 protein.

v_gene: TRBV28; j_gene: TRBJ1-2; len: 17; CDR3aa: CASSLSPWAGGNYGYTF
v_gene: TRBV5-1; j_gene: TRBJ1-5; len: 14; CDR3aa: CASSTGTGIQPQHF
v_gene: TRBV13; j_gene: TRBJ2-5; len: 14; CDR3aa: CASSSTGSKGTQYF
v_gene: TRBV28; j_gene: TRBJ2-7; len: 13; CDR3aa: CAARGGTFYEQYF
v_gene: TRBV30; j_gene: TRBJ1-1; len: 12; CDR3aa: CAWSISGGLAFF
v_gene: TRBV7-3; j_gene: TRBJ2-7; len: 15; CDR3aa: CASSLRDRGINEQYF
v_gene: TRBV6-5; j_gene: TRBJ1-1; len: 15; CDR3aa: CASSYSHGGDTEAFF
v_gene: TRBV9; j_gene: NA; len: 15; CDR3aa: CASSEGTSGLYEQYF
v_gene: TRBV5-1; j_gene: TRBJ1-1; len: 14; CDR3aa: CASSAPGQGTEAFF
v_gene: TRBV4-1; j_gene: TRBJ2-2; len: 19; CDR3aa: CASSQDEGLAGVITGELFF
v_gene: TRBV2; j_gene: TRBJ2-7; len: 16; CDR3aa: CASTEGLAGVAYEQYF
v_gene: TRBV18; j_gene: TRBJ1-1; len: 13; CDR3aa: CASSPLEREAAFF
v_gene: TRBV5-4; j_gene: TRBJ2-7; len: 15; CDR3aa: CASSLGASGNYEQYF
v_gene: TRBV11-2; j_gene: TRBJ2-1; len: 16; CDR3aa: CASSLVVAGKDNEQFF
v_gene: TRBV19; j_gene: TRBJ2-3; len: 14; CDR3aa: CASSDRGSTDTQYF
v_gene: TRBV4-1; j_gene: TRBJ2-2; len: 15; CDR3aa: CASSQGGRVTGELFF
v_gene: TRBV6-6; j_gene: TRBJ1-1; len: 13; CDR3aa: CASSGSQNTEAFF
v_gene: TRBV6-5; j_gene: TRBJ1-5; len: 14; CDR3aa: CASRPDYSNQPQHF
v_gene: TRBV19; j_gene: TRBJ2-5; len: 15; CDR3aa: CASSTGDPFRETQYF
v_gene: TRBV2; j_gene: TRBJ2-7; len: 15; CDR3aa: CASSEASGKVYEQYF
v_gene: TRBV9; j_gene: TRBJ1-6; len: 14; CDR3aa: CASSVVAESSPLHF
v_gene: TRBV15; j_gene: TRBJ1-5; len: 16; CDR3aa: CATSRDWREGNQPQHF
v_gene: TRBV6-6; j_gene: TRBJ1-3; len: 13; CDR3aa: CASSYSLQDTIYF
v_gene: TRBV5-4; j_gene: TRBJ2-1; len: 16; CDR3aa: CASSFRGLAGVDEQFF
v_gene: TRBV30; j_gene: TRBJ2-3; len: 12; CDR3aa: CAWSSGSDTQYF
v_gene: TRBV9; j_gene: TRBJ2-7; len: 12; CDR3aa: CASSPRGYEQYF
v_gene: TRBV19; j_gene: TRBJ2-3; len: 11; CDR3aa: CASRLSDTQYF
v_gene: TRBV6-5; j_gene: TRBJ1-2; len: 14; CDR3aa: CASSYWSQGAGYTF
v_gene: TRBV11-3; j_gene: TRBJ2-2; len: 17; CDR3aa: CASSSGQWARGTGELFF
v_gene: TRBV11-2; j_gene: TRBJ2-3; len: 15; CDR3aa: CASTRTRTNIHTQYF
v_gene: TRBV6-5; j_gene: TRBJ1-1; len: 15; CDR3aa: CASSYRRDGGPRAFF
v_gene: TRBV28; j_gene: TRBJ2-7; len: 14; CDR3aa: CASSSRGSPYEQYF
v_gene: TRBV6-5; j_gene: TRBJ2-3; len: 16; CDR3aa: CASSYSKASDTDTQYF
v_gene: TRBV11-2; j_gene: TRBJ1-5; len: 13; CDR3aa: CASSSTGGGIQHF
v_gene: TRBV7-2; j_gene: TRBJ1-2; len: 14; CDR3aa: CASSFAEGTYGYTF
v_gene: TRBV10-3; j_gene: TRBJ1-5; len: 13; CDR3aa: CAIGAGSNQPQHF